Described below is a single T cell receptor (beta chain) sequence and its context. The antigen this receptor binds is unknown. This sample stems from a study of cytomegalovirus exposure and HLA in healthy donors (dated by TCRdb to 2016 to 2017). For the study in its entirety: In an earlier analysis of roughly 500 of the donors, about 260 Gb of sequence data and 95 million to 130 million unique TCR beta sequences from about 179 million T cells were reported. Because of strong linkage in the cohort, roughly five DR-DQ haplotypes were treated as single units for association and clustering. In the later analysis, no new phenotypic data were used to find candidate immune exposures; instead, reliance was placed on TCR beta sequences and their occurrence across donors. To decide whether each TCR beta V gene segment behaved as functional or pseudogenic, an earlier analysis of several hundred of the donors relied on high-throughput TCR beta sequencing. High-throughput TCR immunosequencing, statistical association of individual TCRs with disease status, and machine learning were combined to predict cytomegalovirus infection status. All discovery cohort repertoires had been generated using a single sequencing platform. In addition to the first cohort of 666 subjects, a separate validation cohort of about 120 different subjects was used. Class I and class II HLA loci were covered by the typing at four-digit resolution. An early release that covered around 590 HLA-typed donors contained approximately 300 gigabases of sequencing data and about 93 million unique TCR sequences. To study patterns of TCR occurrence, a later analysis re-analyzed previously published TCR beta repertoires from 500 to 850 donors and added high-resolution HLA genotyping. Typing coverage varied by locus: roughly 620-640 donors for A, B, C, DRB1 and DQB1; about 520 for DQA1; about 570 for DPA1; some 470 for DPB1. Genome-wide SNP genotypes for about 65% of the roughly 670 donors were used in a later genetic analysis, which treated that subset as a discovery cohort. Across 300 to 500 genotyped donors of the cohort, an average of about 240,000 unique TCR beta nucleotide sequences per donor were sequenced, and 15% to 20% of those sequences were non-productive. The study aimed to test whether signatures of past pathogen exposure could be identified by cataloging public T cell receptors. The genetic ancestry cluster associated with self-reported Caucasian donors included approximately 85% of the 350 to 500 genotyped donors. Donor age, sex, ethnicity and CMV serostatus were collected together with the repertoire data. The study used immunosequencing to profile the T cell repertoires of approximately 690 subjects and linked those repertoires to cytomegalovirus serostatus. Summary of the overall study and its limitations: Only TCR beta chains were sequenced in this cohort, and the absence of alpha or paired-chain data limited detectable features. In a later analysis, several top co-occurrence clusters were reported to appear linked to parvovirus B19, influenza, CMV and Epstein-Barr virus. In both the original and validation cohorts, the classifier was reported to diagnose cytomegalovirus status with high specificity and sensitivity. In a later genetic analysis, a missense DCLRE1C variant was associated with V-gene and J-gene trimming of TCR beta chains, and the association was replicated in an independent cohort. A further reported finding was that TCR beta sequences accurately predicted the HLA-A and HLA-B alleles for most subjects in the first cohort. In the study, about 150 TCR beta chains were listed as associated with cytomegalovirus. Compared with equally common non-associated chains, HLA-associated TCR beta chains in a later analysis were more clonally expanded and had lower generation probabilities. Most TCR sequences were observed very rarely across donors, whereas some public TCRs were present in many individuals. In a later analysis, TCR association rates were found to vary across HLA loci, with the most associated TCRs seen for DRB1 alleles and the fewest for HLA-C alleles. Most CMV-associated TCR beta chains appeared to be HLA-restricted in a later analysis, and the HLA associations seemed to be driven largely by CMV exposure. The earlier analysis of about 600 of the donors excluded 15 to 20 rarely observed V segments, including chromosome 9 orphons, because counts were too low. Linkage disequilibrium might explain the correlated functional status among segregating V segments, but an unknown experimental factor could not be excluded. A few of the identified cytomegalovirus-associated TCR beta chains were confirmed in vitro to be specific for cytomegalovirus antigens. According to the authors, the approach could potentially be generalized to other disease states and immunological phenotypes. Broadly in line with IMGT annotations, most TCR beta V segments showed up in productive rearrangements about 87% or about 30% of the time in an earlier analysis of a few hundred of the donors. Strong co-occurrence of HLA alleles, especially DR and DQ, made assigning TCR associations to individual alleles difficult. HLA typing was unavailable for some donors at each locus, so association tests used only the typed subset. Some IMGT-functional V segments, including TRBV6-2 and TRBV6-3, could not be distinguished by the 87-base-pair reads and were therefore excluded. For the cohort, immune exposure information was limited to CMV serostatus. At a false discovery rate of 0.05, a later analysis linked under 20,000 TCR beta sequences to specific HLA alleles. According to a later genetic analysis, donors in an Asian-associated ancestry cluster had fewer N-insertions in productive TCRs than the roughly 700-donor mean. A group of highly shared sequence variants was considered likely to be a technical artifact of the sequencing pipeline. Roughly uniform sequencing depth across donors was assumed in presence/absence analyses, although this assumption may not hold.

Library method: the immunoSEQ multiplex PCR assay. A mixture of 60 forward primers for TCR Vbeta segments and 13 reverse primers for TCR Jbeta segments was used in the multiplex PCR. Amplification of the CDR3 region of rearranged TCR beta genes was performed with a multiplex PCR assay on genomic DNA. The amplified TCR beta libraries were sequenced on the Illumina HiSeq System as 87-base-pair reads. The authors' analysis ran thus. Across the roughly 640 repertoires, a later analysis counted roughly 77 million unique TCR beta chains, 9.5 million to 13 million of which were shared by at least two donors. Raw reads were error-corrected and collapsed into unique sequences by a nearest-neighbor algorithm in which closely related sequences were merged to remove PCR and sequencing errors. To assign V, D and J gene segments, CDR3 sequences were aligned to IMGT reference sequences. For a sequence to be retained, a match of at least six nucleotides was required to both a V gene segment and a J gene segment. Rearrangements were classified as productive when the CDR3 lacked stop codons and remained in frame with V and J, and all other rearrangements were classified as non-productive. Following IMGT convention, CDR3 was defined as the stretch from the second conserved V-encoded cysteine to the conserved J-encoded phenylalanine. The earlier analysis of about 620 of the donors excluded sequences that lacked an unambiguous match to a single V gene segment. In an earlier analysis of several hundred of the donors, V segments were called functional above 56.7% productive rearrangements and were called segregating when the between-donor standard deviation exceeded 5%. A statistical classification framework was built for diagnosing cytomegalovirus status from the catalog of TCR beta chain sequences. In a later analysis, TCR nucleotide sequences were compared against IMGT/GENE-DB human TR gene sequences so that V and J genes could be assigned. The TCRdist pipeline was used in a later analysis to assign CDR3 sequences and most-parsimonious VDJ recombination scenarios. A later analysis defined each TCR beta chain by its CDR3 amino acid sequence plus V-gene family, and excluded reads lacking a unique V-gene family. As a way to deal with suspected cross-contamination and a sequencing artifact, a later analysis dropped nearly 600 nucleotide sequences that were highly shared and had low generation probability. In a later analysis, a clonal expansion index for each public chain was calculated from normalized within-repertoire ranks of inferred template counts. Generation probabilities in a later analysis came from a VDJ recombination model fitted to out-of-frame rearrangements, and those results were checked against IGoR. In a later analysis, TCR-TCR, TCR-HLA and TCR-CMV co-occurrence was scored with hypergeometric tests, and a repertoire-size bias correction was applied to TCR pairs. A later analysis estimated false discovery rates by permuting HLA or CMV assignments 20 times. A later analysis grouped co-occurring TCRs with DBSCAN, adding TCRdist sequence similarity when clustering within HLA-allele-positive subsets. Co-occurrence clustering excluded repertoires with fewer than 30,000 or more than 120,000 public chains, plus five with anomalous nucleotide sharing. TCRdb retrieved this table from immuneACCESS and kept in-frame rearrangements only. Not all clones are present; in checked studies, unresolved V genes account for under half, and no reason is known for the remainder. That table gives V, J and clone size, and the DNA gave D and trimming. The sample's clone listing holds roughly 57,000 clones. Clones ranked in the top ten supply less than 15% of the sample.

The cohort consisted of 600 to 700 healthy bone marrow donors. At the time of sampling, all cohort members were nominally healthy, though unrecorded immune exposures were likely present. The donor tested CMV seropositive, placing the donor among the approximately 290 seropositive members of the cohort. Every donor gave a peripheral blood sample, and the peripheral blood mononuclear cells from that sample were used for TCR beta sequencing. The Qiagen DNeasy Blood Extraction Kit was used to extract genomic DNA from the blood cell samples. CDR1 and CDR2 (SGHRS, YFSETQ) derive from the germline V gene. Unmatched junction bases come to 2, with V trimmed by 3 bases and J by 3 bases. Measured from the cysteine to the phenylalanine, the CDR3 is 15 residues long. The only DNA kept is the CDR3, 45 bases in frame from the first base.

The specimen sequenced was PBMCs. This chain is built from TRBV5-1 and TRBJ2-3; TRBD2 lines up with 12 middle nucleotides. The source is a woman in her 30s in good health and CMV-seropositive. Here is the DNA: TGCGCCAGCAGCTCTAGCGGGGGGGAGACAGATACGCAGTATTTT. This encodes CASSSSGGETDTQYF.